Listed below are T cell receptor beta chains from one sample, sequenced in a study of blood T cell repertoires in COVID-19. The table came from immunoSEQ multiplex PCR; TCRdb's copy has only in-frame clones and leaves some out. The sample has tens of thousands of clones, around four fifths seen once. Sample: peripheral blood. These TCRs come from a man between 65 and 85 years old with acute or convalescent COVID-19. CDR3s include the opening cysteine and the closing phenylalanine or tryptophan. The order of the fields is J gene, clone size, V gene, CDR3 length, D gene, CDR3 protein, CDR3 DNA. The D gene is left open where the match is weak. Some rows mark clone size as missing; the rest say once, few, many or name a class of expanded clone.

j_gene: TRBJ2-2; abundance: .; v_gene: TRBV20-1; len: 11; d_gene: .; CDR3aa: CSARDSGELFF; CDR3nt: TGCAGTGCTCGCGATTCCGGGGAGCTGTTTTTT
j_gene: TRBJ2-7; abundance: .; v_gene: TRBV3-1/TRBV3-2; len: 14; d_gene: TRBD1; CDR3aa: CASSRDRVTYEQYF; CDR3nt: TGTGCCAGCAGCCGGGACAGGGTGACCTACGAGCAGTACTTC
j_gene: TRBJ2-7; abundance: few; v_gene: TRBV3-1/TRBV3-2; len: 13; d_gene: .; CDR3aa: CASSQTTPYEQYF; CDR3nt: TGTGCCAGCAGCCAAACGACTCCCTACGAGCAGTACTTC
j_gene: TRBJ1-1; abundance: .; v_gene: TRBV28; len: 15; d_gene: .; CDR3aa: CASSTTDRRPSRAFF; CDR3nt: TGTGCCAGCAGTACCACCGACAGGCGACCTAGCCGCGCTTTCTTT
j_gene: TRBJ2-2; abundance: .; v_gene: TRBV2; len: 14; d_gene: .; CDR3aa: CASSDETATGELFF; CDR3nt: TGTGCCAGCAGTGACGAGACAGCCACCGGGGAGCTGTTTTTT
j_gene: TRBJ1-5; abundance: .; v_gene: TRBV7-2; len: 12; d_gene: TRBD1; CDR3aa: CASSSTGSPQHF; CDR3nt: TGTGCCAGCAGCTCGACAGGGTCTCCCCAGCATTTT
j_gene: TRBJ2-3; abundance: .; v_gene: TRBV5-4; len: 15; d_gene: TRBD1; CDR3aa: CASSFPGQGTDTQYF; CDR3nt: TGTGCCAGCAGCTTTCCGGGACAGGGTACAGATACGCAGTATTTT
j_gene: TRBJ1-5; abundance: once; v_gene: TRBV28; len: 9; d_gene: .; CDR3aa: CAIGGPQHF; CDR3nt: TGTGCCATCGGGGGGCCCCAGCATTTT
j_gene: TRBJ2-2; abundance: .; v_gene: TRBV10-3; len: 16; d_gene: TRBD2; CDR3aa: CAISGRAGGDTGELFF; CDR3nt: TGTGCCATCAGTGGAAGAGCGGGGGGGGACACCGGGGAGCTGTTTTTT
j_gene: TRBJ2-5; abundance: .; v_gene: TRBV28; len: 12; d_gene: .; CDR3aa: CASTTPAETQYF; CDR3nt: TGTGCCAGCACTACTCCAGCGGAGACCCAGTACTTC
j_gene: TRBJ2-2; abundance: few; v_gene: TRBV6-1; len: 16; d_gene: TRBD1; CDR3aa: CASSALRTGNTGELFF; CDR3nt: TGTGCCAGCAGTGCCCTCAGGACAGGGAACACCGGGGAGCTGTTTTTT
j_gene: TRBJ2-7; abundance: few; v_gene: TRBV11-2; len: 13; d_gene: .; CDR3aa: CASSSGGWYEQYF; CDR3nt: TGTGCCAGCAGCTCCGGGGGTTGGTACGAGCAGTACTTC
j_gene: TRBJ2-7; abundance: .; v_gene: TRBV19; len: 16; d_gene: .; CDR3aa: CASSITHQVTAYEQYF; CDR3nt: TGTGCCAGTAGTATTACGCATCAGGTGACCGCCTACGAGCAGTACTTC
j_gene: TRBJ1-1; abundance: .; v_gene: TRBV6-1; len: 15; d_gene: TRBD1; CDR3aa: CASSEAQGVNTEAFF; CDR3nt: TGTGCCAGCAGTGAAGCCCAGGGGGTTAACACTGAAGCTTTCTTT
j_gene: TRBJ1-2; abundance: .; v_gene: TRBV27; len: 15; d_gene: .; CDR3aa: CASSSRGRVGGGYTF; CDR3nt: TGTGCCAGCAGTTCAAGGGGCAGGGTGGGTGGTGGCTACACCTTC
j_gene: TRBJ1-1; abundance: .; v_gene: TRBV7-9; len: 14; d_gene: TRBD1; CDR3aa: CASSTGQENTEAFF; CDR3nt: TGTGCCAGCAGCACCGGACAGGAAAACACTGAAGCTTTCTTT
j_gene: TRBJ2-5; abundance: .; v_gene: TRBV7-6; len: 16; d_gene: TRBD2; CDR3aa: CASSLGLAGVWETQYF; CDR3nt: TGTGCCAGCAGCTTAGGACTAGCGGGAGTCTGGGAGACCCAGTACTTC
j_gene: TRBJ1-6; abundance: few; v_gene: TRBV9; len: 14; d_gene: TRBD1; CDR3aa: CASSTRQGNSPLHF; CDR3nt: TGTGCCAGCAGCACTCGACAGGGGAATTCACCCCTCCACTTT
j_gene: TRBJ2-2; abundance: .; v_gene: TRBV6-4; len: 15; d_gene: TRBD2; CDR3aa: CASRVLAGVAGELFF; CDR3nt: TGTGCCAGCAGAGTACTAGCGGGAGTGGCCGGGGAGCTGTTTTTT
j_gene: TRBJ1-6; abundance: .; v_gene: TRBV7-2; len: 15; d_gene: .; CDR3aa: CASSLGWRLDSPLHF; CDR3nt: TGTGCCAGCAGCTTGGGGTGGAGGCTGGATTCACCCCTCCACTTT
j_gene: TRBJ1-3; abundance: .; v_gene: TRBV9; len: 15; d_gene: .; CDR3aa: CASSVGARSGNTIYF; CDR3nt: TGTGCCAGCAGCGTAGGAGCACGCTCTGGAAACACCATATATTTT
j_gene: TRBJ2-7; abundance: .; v_gene: TRBV28; len: 14; d_gene: TRBD1; CDR3aa: CASSLSGQGYEQYF; CDR3nt: TGTGCCAGCAGTTTATCAGGACAGGGCTACGAGCAGTACTTC
j_gene: TRBJ1-2; abundance: .; v_gene: TRBV10-3; len: 17; d_gene: .; CDR3aa: CAISEREGLQGSGGYTF; CDR3nt: TGTGCCATCAGTGAGAGGGAGGGACTCCAAGGGTCGGGTGGCTACACCTTC
j_gene: TRBJ2-1; abundance: .; v_gene: TRBV5-6; len: 16; d_gene: TRBD2; CDR3aa: CASSLEGLAGVKKQFF; CDR3nt: TGTGCCAGCAGCTTGGAGGGACTAGCGGGAGTAAAAAAGCAGTTCTTC
j_gene: TRBJ1-5; abundance: .; v_gene: TRBV18; len: 14; d_gene: .; CDR3aa: CASSRTDSNQPQHF; CDR3nt: TGTGCCAGCTCCAGGACAGATAGCAATCAGCCCCAGCATTTT
j_gene: TRBJ1-1; abundance: .; v_gene: TRBV7-2; len: 14; d_gene: .; CDR3aa: CASSFSQANTEAFF; CDR3nt: TGTGCCAGCAGCTTCAGCCAGGCGAACACTGAAGCTTTCTTT
j_gene: TRBJ2-2; abundance: once; v_gene: TRBV11-2; len: 14; d_gene: .; CDR3aa: CASSPHRVTGELFF; CDR3nt: TGTGCCAGCAGCCCACACAGGGTCACCGGGGAGCTGTTTTTT
j_gene: TRBJ1-1; abundance: .; v_gene: TRBV5-8; len: 15; d_gene: .; CDR3aa: CASSHKGAVNTEAFF; CDR3nt: TGTGCCAGCAGCCATAAAGGGGCGGTGAACACTGAAGCTTTCTTT
j_gene: TRBJ2-5; abundance: once; v_gene: TRBV5-4; len: 16; d_gene: TRBD2; CDR3aa: CASSRTGGLVQETQYF; CDR3nt: TGTGCCAGCAGTCGAACGGGGGGACTTGTCCAAGAGACCCAGTACTTC
j_gene: TRBJ2-1; abundance: .; v_gene: TRBV3-1/TRBV3-2; len: 13; d_gene: TRBD2; CDR3aa: CASVSGTSNEQFF; CDR3nt: TGTGCCAGCGTGTCCGGGACTAGCAATGAGCAGTTCTTC
j_gene: TRBJ1-2; abundance: few; v_gene: TRBV6-1; len: 14; d_gene: .; CDR3aa: CASSDNLRNYGYTF; CDR3nt: TGTGCCAGCAGTGATAACCTGAGGAACTATGGCTACACCTTC
j_gene: TRBJ2-7; abundance: .; v_gene: TRBV11-2; len: 14; d_gene: TRBD2; CDR3aa: CASSSSGRFNEQYF; CDR3nt: TGTGCCAGCAGCTCTAGCGGGAGGTTCAACGAGCAGTACTTC
j_gene: TRBJ1-4; abundance: once; v_gene: TRBV19; len: 16; d_gene: .; CDR3aa: CASSINHAGAGEKLFF; CDR3nt: TGTGCCAGTAGTATTAATCACGCAGGGGCAGGAGAAAAACTGTTTTTT
j_gene: TRBJ1-2; abundance: few; v_gene: TRBV5-1; len: 15; d_gene: .; CDR3aa: CASSLVLTGDYGYTF; CDR3nt: TGCGCCAGCAGCTTGGTACTCACAGGCGACTATGGCTACACCTTC
j_gene: TRBJ2-3; abundance: .; v_gene: TRBV6-2/TRBV6-3; len: 17; d_gene: TRBD1; CDR3aa: CASSYTLRDRAGDTQYF; CDR3nt: TGTGCCAGCAGTTACACCCTCCGGGACAGGGCTGGAGATACGCAGTATTTT
j_gene: TRBJ2-7; abundance: .; v_gene: TRBV6-5; len: 14; d_gene: TRBD1; CDR3aa: CASRRTQGAYEQYF; CDR3nt: TGTGCCAGCAGACGGACTCAGGGGGCCTACGAGCAGTACTTC
j_gene: TRBJ1-5; abundance: .; v_gene: TRBV12-3/TRBV12-4; len: 13; d_gene: TRBD1; CDR3aa: CASSPDRAQPQHF; CDR3nt: TGTGCCAGCAGCCCGGACAGGGCCCAGCCCCAGCATTTT
j_gene: TRBJ2-7; abundance: .; v_gene: TRBV18; len: 15; d_gene: .; CDR3aa: CASSLRDTYSYEQYF; CDR3nt: TGTGCCAGCTCACTCCGGGACACCTACTCCTACGAGCAGTACTTC
j_gene: TRBJ1-2; abundance: .; v_gene: TRBV6-5; len: 13; d_gene: .; CDR3aa: CASSSPDTYGYTF; CDR3nt: TGTGCCAGCAGTTCCCCGGACACCTATGGCTACACCTTC
j_gene: TRBJ2-2; abundance: .; v_gene: TRBV27; len: 15; d_gene: TRBD2; CDR3aa: CATHQAGAQSGELFF; CDR3nt: TGTGCCACCCACCAGGCGGGAGCCCAATCCGGGGAGCTGTTTTTT
j_gene: TRBJ2-7; abundance: once; v_gene: TRBV27; len: 13; d_gene: .; CDR3aa: CASSLWVEYEQYF; CDR3nt: TGTGCCAGCAGTTTATGGGTGGAGTACGAGCAGTACTTC
j_gene: TRBJ2-1; abundance: .; v_gene: TRBV20-1; len: 13; d_gene: .; CDR3aa: CSASPQTHASQFF; CDR3nt: TGCAGTGCTAGTCCACAAACCCACGCATCGCAGTTCTTC
j_gene: TRBJ1-2; abundance: .; v_gene: TRBV7-6; len: 15; d_gene: .; CDR3aa: CASSLQQGILYGYTF; CDR3nt: TGTGCCAGCAGCTTACAGCAGGGGATTTTGTATGGCTACACCTTC
j_gene: TRBJ2-3; abundance: .; v_gene: TRBV4-1; len: 14; d_gene: TRBD2; CDR3aa: CASSQEGGGDTQYF; CDR3nt: TGCGCCAGCAGCCAAGAAGGCGGGGGGGATACGCAGTATTTT
j_gene: TRBJ1-4; abundance: .; v_gene: TRBV6-5; len: 13; d_gene: .; CDR3aa: CASSRTDREKLFF; CDR3nt: TGTGCCAGCAGCCGTACAGATCGGGAAAAACTGTTTTTT
j_gene: TRBJ2-5; abundance: .; v_gene: TRBV10-2; len: 14; d_gene: .; CDR3aa: CASSGGLQTETQYF; CDR3nt: TGCGCCAGCAGTGGGGGACTCCAAACCGAGACCCAGTACTTC
j_gene: TRBJ1-2; abundance: .; v_gene: TRBV5-4; len: 14; d_gene: .; CDR3aa: CASSLVGVNYGYTF; CDR3nt: TGTGCCAGCAGCTTGGTAGGGGTAAACTATGGCTACACCTTC
j_gene: TRBJ1-5; abundance: .; v_gene: TRBV28; len: 16; d_gene: TRBD1; CDR3aa: CASSDRTGGGNQPQHF; CDR3nt: TGTGCCAGCAGCGACCGGACAGGGGGCGGCAATCAGCCCCAGCATTTT
j_gene: TRBJ1-5; abundance: .; v_gene: TRBV2; len: 16; d_gene: .; CDR3aa: CASRGSQGTRNQPQHF; CDR3nt: TGTGCCAGCAGGGGCTCACAGGGTACGCGCAATCAGCCCCAGCATTTT
j_gene: TRBJ2-5; abundance: .; v_gene: TRBV9; len: 16; d_gene: TRBD2; CDR3aa: CASSVAQGLAGETQYF; CDR3nt: TGTGCCAGCAGCGTAGCTCAAGGACTAGCGGGGGAGACCCAGTACTTC
j_gene: TRBJ2-7; abundance: .; v_gene: TRBV9; len: 15; d_gene: TRBD1; CDR3aa: CASSGAGTGGYEQYF; CDR3nt: TGTGCCAGCAGCGGCGCCGGGACAGGGGGTTACGAGCAGTACTTC
j_gene: TRBJ2-3; abundance: .; v_gene: TRBV4-1; len: 16; d_gene: TRBD1; CDR3aa: CASSQFGGQAGDTQYF; CDR3nt: TGCGCCAGCAGCCAATTCGGAGGACAGGCGGGAGATACGCAGTATTTT
j_gene: TRBJ2-1; abundance: .; v_gene: TRBV7-2; len: 15; d_gene: .; CDR3aa: CASSSDPGAYNEQFF; CDR3nt: TGTGCCAGCAGCTCTGACCCCGGGGCCTACAATGAGCAGTTCTTC
j_gene: TRBJ2-7; abundance: .; v_gene: TRBV7-9; len: 12; d_gene: .; CDR3aa: CASSLLGDEQYF; CDR3nt: TGTGCCAGCAGCTTATTAGGGGACGAGCAGTACTTC